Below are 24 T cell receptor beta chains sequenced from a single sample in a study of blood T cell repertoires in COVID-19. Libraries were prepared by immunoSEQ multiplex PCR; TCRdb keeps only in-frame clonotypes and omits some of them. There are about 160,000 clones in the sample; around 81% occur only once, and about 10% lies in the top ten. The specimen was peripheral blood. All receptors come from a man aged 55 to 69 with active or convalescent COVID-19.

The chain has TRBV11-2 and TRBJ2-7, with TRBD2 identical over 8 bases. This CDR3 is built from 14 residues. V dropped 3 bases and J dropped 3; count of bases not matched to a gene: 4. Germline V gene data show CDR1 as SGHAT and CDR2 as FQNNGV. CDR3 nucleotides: TGTGCCAGCAGCTTTGGTCTAGCGGGCTACGAGCAGTACTTC. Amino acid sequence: CASSFGLAGYEQYF.

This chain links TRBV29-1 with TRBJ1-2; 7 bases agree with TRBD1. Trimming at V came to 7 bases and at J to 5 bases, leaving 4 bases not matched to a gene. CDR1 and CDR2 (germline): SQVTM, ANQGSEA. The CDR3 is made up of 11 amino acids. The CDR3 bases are TGCAGCGGGGCAGGGGGATATGGCTACACCTTC. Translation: CSGAGGYGYTF.

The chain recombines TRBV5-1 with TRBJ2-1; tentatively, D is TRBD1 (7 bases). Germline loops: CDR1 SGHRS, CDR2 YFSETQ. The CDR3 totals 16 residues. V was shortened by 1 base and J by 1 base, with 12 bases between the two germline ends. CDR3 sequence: CASSLKQGTSYNEQFF. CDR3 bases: TGCGCCAGCAGCTTGAAACAGGGGACTTCCTACAATGAGCAGTTCTTC.

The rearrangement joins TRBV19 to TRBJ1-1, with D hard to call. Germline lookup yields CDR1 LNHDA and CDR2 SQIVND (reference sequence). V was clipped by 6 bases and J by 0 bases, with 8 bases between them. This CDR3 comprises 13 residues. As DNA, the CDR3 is TGTGCCAGTAGCGTGTTCGTGAACACTGAAGCTTTCTTT. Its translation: CASSVFVNTEAFF.

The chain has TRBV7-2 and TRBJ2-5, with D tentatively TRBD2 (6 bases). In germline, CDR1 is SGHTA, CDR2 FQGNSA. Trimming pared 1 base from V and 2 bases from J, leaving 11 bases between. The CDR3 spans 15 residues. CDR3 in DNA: TGTGCCAGCAGCTTAGGTCCGGGGGTACAAGAGACCCAGTACTTC. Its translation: CASSLGPGVQETQYF.

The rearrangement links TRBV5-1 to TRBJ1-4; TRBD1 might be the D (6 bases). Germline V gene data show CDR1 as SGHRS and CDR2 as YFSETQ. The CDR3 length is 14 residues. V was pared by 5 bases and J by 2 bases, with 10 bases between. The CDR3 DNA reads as TGCGCCAGCAGACCGGACAGTACTAATGAAAAACTGTTTTTT. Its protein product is CASRPDSTNEKLFF.

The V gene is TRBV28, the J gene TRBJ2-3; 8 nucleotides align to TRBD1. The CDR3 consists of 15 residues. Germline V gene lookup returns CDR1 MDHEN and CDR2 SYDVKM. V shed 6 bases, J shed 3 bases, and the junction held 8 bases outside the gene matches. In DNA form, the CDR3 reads TGTGCCAGCAGCCGTGATGGACAGGGTACAGATACGCAGTATTTT. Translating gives CASSRDGQGTDTQYF.

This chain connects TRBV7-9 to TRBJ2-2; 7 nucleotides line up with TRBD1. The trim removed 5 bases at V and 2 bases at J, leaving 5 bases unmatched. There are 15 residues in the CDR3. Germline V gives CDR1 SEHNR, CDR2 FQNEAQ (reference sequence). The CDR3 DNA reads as TGTGCCAGCAGCCCCGACAGGGACAACACCGGGGAGCTGTTTTTT. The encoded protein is CASSPDRDNTGELFF.

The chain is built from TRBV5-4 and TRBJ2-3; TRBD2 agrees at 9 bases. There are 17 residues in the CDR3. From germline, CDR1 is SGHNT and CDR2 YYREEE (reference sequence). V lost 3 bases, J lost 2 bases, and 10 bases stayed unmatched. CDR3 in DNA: TGTGCCAGCAGCTCCGATGCGGGAGGGCCAAACACAGATACGCAGTATTTT. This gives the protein CASSSDAGGPNTDTQYF.

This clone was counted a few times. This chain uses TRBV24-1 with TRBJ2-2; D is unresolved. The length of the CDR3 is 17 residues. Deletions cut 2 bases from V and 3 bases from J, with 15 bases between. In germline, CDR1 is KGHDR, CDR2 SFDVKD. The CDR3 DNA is TGTGCCACCAGTGATTCATACCGAGCCTCTTACACCGGGGAGCTGTTTTTT. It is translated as CATSDSYRASYTGELFF.

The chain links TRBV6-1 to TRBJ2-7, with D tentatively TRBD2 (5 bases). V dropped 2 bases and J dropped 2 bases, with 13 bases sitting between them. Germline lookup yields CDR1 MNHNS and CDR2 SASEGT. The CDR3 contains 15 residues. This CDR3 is CASSEYATTTYEQYF. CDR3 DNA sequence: TGTGCCAGCAGTGAATATGCGACTACCACCTACGAGCAGTACTTC.

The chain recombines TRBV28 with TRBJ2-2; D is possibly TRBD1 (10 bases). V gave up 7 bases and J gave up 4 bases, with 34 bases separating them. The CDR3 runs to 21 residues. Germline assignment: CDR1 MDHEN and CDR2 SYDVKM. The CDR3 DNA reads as TGTGCCAGCATGAGACCGCCGGGACAGGGGACCACTAGCGGGTTCACCGGGGAGCTGTTTTTT. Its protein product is CASMRPPGQGTTSGFTGELFF.

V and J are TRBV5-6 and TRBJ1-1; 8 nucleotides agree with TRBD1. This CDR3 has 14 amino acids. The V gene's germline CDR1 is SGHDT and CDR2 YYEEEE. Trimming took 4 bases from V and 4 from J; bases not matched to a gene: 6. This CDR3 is CASSQLTGATEAFF. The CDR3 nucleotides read TGTGCCAGCAGCCAATTGACAGGGGCCACTGAAGCTTTCTTT.

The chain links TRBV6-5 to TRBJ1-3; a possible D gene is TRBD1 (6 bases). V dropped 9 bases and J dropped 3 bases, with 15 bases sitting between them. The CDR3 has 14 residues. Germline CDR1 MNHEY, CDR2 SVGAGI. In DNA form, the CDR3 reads TGTGCCAGTCACCGGACAGAACTTGGAAACACCATATATTTT. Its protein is CASHRTELGNTIYF.

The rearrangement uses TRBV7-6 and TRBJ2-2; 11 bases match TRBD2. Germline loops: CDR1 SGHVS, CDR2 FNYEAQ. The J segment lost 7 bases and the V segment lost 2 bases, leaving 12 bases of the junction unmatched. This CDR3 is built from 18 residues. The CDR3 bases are TGTGCCAGCAGCTTATTCCACAGCTTAGCGGGAGGGAACGGGGAGCTGTTTTTT. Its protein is CASSLFHSLAGGNGELFF.

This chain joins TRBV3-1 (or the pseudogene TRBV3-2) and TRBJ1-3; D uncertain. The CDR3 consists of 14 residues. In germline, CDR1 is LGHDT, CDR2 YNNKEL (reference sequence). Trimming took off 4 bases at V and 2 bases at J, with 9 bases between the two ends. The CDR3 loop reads CASSPPTTGNTIYF. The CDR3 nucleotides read TGTGCCAGCAGCCCTCCGACTACTGGAAACACCATATATTTT.

CDR3 nucleotide sequence: TGCGCCAGCAGATCGGGACACTACAATGAGCAGTTCTTC. This codes for CASRSGHYNEQFF. The chain employs TRBV5-1 and TRBJ2-1, with D perhaps matching TRBD1 (6 bases). The V and J ends lost 5 bases and 3 bases respectively, with 9 bases between them. This CDR3 comprises 13 residues. The germline gives CDR1 SGHRS, CDR2 YFSETQ.

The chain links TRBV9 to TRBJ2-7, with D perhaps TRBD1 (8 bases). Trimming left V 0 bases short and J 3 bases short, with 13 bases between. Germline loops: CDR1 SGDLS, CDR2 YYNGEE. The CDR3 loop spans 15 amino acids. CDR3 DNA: TGTGCCAGCAGCGTAGACAGGGGGACTATCTACGAGCAGTACTTC. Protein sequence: CASSVDRGTIYEQYF.

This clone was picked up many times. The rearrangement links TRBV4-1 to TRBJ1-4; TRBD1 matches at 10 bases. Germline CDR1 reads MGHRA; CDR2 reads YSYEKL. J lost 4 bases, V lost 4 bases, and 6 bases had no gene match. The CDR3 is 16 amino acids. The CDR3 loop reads CASSLPRTGGNEKLFF. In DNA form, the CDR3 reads TGCGCCAGCAGCCTGCCCCGGACAGGGGGTAATGAAAAACTGTTTTTT.

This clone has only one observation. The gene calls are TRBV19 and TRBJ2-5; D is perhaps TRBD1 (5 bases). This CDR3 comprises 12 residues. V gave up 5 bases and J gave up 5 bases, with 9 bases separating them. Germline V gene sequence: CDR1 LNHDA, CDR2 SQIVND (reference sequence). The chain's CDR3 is CASSLNRETQYF. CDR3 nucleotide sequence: TGTGCCAGTAGTCTAAACAGGGAGACCCAGTACTTC.

The CDR3 is CASSRRLAGGYNTGELFF. CDR3 nucleotide sequence: TGTGCCAGCAGCCGCCGACTAGCGGGGGGTTATAACACCGGGGAGCTGTTTTTT. V gene TRBV3-1 (or the pseudogene TRBV3-2) combines with J gene TRBJ2-2; TRBD2 aligns across 13 bases. This CDR3 contains 18 residues. V was clipped by 4 bases and J by 2 bases; unmatched bases: 7. Germline assignment: CDR1 LGHDT and CDR2 YNNKEL (reference sequence).

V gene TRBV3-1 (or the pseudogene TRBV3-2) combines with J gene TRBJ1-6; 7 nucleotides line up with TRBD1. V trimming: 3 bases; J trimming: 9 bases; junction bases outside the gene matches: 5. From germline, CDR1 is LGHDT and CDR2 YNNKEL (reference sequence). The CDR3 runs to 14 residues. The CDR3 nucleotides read TGTGCCAGCAGCCACCGACAGGGCGGTTCACCCCTCCACTTT. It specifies CASSHRQGGSPLHF.

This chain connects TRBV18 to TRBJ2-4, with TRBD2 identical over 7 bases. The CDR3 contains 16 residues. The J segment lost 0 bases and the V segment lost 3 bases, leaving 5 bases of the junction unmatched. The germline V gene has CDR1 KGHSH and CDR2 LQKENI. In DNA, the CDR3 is TGTGCCAGCTCACCTGGCGGGAGTGGAGCCAAAAACATTCAGTACTTC. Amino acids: CASSPGGSGAKNIQYF.

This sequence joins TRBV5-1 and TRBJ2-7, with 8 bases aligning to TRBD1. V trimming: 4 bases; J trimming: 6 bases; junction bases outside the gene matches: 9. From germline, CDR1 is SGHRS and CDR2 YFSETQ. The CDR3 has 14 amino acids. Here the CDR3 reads CASSPRQGASEQYF. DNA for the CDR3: TGCGCCAGCAGCCCCCGGCAGGGGGCGTCCGAGCAGTACTTC.